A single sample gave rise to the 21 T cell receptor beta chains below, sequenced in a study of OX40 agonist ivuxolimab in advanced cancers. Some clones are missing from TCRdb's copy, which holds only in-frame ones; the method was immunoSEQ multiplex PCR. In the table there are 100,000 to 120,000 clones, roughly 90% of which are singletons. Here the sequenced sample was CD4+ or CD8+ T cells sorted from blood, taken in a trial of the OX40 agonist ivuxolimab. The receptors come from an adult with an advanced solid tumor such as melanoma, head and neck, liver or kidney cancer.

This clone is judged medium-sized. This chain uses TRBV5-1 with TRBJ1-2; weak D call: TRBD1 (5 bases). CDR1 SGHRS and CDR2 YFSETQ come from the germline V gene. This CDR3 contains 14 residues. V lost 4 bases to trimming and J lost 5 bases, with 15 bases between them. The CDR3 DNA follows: TGCGCCAGCAGCCGTACCCAGGACAATTATGGCTACACCTTC. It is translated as CASSRTQDNYGYTF.

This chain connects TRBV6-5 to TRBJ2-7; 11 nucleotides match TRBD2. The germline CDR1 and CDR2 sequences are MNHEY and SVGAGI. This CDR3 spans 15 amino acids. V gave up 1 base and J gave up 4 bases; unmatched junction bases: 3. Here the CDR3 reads CASSYLLAGVYEQYF. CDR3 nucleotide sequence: TGTGCCAGCAGTTACTTACTAGCGGGAGTGTACGAGCAGTACTTC.

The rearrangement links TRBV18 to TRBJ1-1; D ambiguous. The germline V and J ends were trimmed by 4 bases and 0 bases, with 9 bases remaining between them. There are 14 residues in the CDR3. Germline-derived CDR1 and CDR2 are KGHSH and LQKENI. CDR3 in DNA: TGTGCCAGCTCACTGGCCAGCCTGAACACTGAAGCTTTCTTT. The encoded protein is CASSLASLNTEAFF.

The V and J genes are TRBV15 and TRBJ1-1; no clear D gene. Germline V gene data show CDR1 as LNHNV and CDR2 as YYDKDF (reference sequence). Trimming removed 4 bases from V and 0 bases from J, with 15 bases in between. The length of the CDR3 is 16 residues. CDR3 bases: TGTGCCACCAGCACACCGAAGGGTCTAATGAACACTGAAGCTTTCTTT. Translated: CATSTPKGLMNTEAFF.

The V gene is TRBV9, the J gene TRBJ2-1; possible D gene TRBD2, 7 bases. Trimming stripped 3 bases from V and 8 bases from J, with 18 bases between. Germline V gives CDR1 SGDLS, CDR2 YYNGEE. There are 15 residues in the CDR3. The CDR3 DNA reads TGTGCCAGCAGCGACGGGGGCGGGAGAAGCTATGAGCAGTTCTTC. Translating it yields CASSDGGGRSYEQFF.

The CDR3 reads CASSQEQGAYNEQFF. In nucleotides, the CDR3 is TGCGCCAGCAGCCAAGAACAGGGGGCCTACAATGAGCAGTTCTTC. This chain joins TRBV4-3 and TRBJ2-1, with 8 bases matching TRBD1. The CDR3 runs 15 residues. Germline V gene lookup returns CDR1 LGHNA and CDR2 YSLEER. V shed 0 bases and J 2 bases; nucleotides not matched to a gene: 0.

The CDR3 reads CASSPGDLQYEQYF. The DNA for the CDR3 is TGTGCCAGCTCACCGGGGGACTTGCAGTACGAGCAGTACTTC. The rearrangement joins TRBV18 to TRBJ2-7; D possibly corresponds to TRBD2 (6 bases). CDR3 length equals 14 residues. The V end was cut by 3 bases, the J end by 4 bases, with 13 bases between. The germline gives CDR1 KGHSH, CDR2 LQKENI.

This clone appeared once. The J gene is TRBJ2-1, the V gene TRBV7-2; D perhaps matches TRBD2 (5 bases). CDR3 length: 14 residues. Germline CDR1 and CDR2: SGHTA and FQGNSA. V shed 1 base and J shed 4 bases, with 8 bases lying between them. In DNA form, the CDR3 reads TGTGCCAGCAGCTTAGAGAGGGAATACAATGAGCAGTTCTTC. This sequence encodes CASSLEREYNEQFF. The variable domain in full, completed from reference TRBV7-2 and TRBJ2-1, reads GAGVSQSPSNKVTEKGKDVELRCDPISGHTALYWYRQSLGQGLEFLIYFQGNSAPDKSGLPSDRFSAERTGGSVSTLTIQRTQQEDSAVYLCASSLEREYNEQFFGPGTRLTVL.

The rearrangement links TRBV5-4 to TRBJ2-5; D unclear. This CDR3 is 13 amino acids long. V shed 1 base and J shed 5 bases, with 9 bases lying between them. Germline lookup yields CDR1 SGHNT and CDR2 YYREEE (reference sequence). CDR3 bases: TGTGCCAGCAGCTTGTCGATTGAGGAGACCCAGTACTTC. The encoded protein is CASSLSIEETQYF.

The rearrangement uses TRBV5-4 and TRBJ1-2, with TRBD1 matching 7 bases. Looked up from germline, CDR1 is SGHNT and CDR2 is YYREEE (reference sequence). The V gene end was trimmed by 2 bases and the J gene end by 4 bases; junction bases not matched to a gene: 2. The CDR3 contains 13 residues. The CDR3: CASSLGDSYGYTF. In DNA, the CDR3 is TGTGCCAGCAGCTTAGGGGACAGCTATGGCTACACCTTC. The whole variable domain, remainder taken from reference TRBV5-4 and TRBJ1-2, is ETGVTQSPTHLIKTRGQQVTLRCSSQSGHNTVSWYQQALGQGPQFIFQYYREEENGRGNFPPRFSGLQFPNYSSELNVNALELDDSALYLCASSLGDSYGYTFGSGTRLTVV.

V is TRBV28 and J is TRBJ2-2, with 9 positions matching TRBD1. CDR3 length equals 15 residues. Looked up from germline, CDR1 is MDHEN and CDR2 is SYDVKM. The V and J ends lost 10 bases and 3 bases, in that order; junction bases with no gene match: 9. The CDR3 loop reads CAIPEQGADTGELFF. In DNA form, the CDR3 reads TGTGCCATCCCCGAACAGGGGGCAGACACCGGGGAGCTGTTTTTT.

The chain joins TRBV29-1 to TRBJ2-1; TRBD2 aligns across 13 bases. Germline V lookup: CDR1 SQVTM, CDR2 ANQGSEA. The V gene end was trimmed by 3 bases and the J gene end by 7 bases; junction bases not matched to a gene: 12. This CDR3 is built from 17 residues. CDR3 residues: CSVEPLAGGPNINEQFF. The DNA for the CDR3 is TGCAGCGTTGAGCCACTAGCGGGAGGGCCGAATATAAATGAGCAGTTCTTC.

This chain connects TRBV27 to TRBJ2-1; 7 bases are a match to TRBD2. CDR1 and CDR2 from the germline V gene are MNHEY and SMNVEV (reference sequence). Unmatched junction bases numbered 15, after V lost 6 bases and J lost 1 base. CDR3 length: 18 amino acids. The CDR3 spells CASSPRVSGGGSYNEQFF. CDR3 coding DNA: TGTGCCAGCAGCCCGAGGGTTTCGGGAGGCGGTTCCTACAATGAGCAGTTCTTC.

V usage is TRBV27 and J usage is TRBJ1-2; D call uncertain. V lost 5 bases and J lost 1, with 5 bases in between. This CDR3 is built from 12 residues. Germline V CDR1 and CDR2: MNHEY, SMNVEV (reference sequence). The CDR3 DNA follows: TGTGCCAGCAGTACCCGTAACTATGGCTACACCTTC. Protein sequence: CASSTRNYGYTF.

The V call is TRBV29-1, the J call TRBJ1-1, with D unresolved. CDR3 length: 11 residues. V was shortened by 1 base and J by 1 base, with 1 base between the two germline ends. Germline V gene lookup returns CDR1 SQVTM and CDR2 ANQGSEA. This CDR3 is CSVEANTEAFF. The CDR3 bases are TGCAGCGTTGAAGCGAACACTGAAGCTTTCTTT.

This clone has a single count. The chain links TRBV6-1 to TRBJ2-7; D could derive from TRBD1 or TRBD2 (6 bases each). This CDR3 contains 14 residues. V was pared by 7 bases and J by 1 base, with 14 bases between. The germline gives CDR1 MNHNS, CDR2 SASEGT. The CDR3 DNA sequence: TGTGCCAGCACACACCGGGGGCCGTCCTACGAGCAGTACTTC. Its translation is CASTHRGPSYEQYF.

As DNA, the CDR3 is TGTGCCAGCAGCTTAGAGAACACCGGGGAGCTGTTTTTT. As protein: CASSLENTGELFF. V usage is TRBV7-2 and J usage is TRBJ2-2; no definite D call. Trimming removed 1 base from V and 1 base from J, with 1 base in between. There are 13 residues in the CDR3. Germline values: CDR1 SGHTA, CDR2 FQGNSA.

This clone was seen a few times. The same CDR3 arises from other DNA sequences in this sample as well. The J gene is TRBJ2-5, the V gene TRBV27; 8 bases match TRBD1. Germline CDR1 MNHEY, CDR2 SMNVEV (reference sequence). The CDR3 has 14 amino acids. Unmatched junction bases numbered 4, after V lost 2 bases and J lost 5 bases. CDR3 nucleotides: TGTGCCAGCAGTTTAGGATACAGGGGGGAGACCCAGTACTTC. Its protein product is CASSLGYRGETQYF.

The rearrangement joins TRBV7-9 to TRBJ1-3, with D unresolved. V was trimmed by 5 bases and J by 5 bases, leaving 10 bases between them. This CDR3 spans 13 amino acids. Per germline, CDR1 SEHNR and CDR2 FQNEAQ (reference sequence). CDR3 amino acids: CASSRERRNTIYF. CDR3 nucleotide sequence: TGTGCCAGCAGCCGGGAGAGAAGAAACACCATATATTTT.

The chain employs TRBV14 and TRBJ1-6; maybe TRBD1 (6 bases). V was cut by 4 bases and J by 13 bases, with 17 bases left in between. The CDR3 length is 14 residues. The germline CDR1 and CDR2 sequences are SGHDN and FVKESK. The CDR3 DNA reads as TGTGCCAGCAGCCTGACGGGGACACAGGGTCCCCTCCACTTT. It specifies CASSLTGTQGPLHF.

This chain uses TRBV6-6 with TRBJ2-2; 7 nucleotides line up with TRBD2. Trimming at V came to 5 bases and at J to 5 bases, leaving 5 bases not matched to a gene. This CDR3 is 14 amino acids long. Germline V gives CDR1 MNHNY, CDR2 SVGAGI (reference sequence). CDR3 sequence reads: CASSGGSGTGELFF. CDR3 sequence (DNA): TGTGCCAGCAGTGGCGGGAGCGGGACCGGGGAGCTGTTTTTT.